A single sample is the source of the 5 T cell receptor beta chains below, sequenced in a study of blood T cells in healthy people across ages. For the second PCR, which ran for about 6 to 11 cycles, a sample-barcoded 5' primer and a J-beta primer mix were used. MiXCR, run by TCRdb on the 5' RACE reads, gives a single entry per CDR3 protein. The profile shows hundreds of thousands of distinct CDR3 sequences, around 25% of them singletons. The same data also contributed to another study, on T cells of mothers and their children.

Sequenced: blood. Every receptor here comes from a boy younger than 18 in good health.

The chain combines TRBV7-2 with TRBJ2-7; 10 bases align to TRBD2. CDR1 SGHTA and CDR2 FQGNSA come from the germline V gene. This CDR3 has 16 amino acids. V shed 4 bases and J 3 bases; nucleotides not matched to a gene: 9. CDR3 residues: CASSSPSGGWGYEQYF. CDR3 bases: TGTGCCAGCAGCTCACCTAGCGGGGGATGGGGCTACGAGCAGTACTTC.

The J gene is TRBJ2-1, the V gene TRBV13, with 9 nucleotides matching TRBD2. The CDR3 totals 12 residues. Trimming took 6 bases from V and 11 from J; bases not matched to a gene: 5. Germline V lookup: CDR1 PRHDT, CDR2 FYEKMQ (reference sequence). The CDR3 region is CASSSGGRKQFF. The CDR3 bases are TGTGCCAGCAGTAGCGGGGGACGTAAGCAGTTCTTC.

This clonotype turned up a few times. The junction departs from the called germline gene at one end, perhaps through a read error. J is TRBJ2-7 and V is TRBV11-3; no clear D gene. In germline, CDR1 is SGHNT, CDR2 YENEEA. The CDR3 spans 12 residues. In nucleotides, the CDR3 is TGTCCCAGCAGCTCGTCAGGCTACGAGCAGTACTTC. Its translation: CPSSSSGYEQYF.

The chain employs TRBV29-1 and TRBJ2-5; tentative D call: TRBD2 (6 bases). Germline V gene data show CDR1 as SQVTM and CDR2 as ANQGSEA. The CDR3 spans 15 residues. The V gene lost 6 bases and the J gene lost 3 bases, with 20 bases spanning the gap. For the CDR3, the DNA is TGCAGCGTGGCCCCCCTGAGTAGCGGAGAAGAGACCCAGTACTTC. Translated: CSVAPLSSGEETQYF.

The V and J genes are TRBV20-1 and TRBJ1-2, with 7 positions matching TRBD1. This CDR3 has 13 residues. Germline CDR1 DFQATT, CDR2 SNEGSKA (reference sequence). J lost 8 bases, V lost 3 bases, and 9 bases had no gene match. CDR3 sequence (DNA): TGCAGTGCTAGCCCTGACAGGGCGGGGGGCTACACCTTC. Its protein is CSASPDRAGGYTF.